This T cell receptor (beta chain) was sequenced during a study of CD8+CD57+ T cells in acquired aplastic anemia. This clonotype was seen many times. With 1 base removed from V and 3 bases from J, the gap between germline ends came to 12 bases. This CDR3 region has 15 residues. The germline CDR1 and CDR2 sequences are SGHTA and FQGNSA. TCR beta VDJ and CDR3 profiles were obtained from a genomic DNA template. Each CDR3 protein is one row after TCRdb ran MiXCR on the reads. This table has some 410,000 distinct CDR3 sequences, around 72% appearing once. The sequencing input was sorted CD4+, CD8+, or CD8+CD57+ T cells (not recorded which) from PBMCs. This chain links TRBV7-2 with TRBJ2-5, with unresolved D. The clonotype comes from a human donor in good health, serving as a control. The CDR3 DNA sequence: TGTGCCAGCAGCTTAGACCGGGTTACAAAAGAGACCCAGTACTTC. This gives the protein CASSLDRVTKETQYF.